The rows below give T cell receptor beta chains drawn from one sample of a study of T cell changes during pregnancy in multiple sclerosis. Sequencing was performed with immunoSEQ multiplex PCR; in TCRdb, only in-frame clones are kept and a portion is missing. The sample holds approximately 130,000 clones, roughly 97% seen once. Sequenced here: peripheral blood, sampled after pregnancy. The receptors here all came from a female donor with multiple sclerosis, enrolled in a pregnancy study. Both conserved end residues are part of each CDR3. Not every row has a clone size; where given, it reads once, few, many or a size class.

J	V	size	CDR3
TRBJ2-7	TRBV28	-	CASDDLRASGSHEQYF
TRBJ2-7	TRBV5-8	-	CASSPGTTGRYEQYF
TRBJ2-7	TRBV19	once	CASSGLAGTYEQYF
TRBJ2-1	TRBV7-6	-	CASSRGTGGYNEQFF
TRBJ2-5	TRBV28	-	CASRQEGGMRGQETQYF
TRBJ2-7	TRBV4-2	-	CASSHYSGESYEQYF
TRBJ2-2	TRBV15	-	CATGTYGNTGELFF
TRBJ2-1	TRBV5-1	-	CASSLFQGFVTNEQFF
TRBJ2-7	TRBV7-2	-	CASSLDLDRLLPSSYEQYF
TRBJ2-5	TRBV5-1	-	CASSSNQGQIETQYF
TRBJ2-3	TRBV27	-	CASSGSSGRPDTQYF
TRBJ2-7	TRBV27	-	CASSYRAGVYEQYF
TRBJ2-2	TRBV28	-	CASMGLPKNTGELFF
TRBJ2-7	TRBV19	-	CASKRSGNYEQYF
TRBJ1-3	TRBV6-5	-	CASRDYGNTIYF
TRBJ1-5	TRBV2	-	CASRSNRENQPQHF
TRBJ1-5	TRBV2	once	CASSQDIDQPQHF
TRBJ2-3	TRBV27	-	CASSLRSYPSSTDTQYF
TRBJ1-5	TRBV28	-	CASSSGGLRNQPQHF
TRBJ2-1	TRBV29-1	-	CSVGGQGAEGEQFF
TRBJ1-1	TRBV27	-	CASSAASNTEAFF
TRBJ1-2	TRBV29-1	few	CSVEGVRHPSGYTF
TRBJ2-1	TRBV5-4	-	CASSLLGQGEQFF
TRBJ2-7	TRBV4-1	-	CASSQITSGSLHEQYF
TRBJ2-2	TRBV5-6	-	CASSPPTGATTGELFF
TRBJ1-5	TRBV27	-	CASSFRLEYNQPQHF
TRBJ2-1	TRBV13	-	CASSLARSPFSYNEQFF
TRBJ2-7	TRBV4-3	-	CASSQVAGGGNEQYF
TRBJ2-3	TRBV20-1	-	CSSQSTDTQYF
TRBJ2-1	TRBV2	-	CASSYSGTVFF
TRBJ1-5	TRBV2	-	CASSGDRGQNQPQHF
TRBJ2-5	TRBV7-9	-	CASSSIQETQYF
TRBJ2-7	TRBV5-1	-	CASSFGLVYEQYF
TRBJ2-7	TRBV29-1	-	CSVTTGGHPYEQYF
TRBJ2-7	TRBV27	-	CASSTQGHEQYF
TRBJ2-1	TRBV5-6	once	CASSRRTSGYNEQFF
TRBJ1-1	TRBV6-5	-	CASSYSGGGLNTEAFF
TRBJ1-2	TRBV18	-	CASSPKDRNYGYTF
TRBJ2-1	TRBV9	once	CASSAYGTHEQFF
TRBJ2-1	TRBV27	-	CASSFGTGTYNEQFF
TRBJ2-1	TRBV9	-	CASSKGTDNEQFF
TRBJ2-7	TRBV28	-	CASSLNGLGGLYEQYF
TRBJ1-2	TRBV30	-	CASPTQGFYGYTF
TRBJ2-2	TRBV7-2	once	CASSRTSGIRAGELFF
TRBJ2-1	TRBV6-1	-	CASSEALLVGFDEQFF